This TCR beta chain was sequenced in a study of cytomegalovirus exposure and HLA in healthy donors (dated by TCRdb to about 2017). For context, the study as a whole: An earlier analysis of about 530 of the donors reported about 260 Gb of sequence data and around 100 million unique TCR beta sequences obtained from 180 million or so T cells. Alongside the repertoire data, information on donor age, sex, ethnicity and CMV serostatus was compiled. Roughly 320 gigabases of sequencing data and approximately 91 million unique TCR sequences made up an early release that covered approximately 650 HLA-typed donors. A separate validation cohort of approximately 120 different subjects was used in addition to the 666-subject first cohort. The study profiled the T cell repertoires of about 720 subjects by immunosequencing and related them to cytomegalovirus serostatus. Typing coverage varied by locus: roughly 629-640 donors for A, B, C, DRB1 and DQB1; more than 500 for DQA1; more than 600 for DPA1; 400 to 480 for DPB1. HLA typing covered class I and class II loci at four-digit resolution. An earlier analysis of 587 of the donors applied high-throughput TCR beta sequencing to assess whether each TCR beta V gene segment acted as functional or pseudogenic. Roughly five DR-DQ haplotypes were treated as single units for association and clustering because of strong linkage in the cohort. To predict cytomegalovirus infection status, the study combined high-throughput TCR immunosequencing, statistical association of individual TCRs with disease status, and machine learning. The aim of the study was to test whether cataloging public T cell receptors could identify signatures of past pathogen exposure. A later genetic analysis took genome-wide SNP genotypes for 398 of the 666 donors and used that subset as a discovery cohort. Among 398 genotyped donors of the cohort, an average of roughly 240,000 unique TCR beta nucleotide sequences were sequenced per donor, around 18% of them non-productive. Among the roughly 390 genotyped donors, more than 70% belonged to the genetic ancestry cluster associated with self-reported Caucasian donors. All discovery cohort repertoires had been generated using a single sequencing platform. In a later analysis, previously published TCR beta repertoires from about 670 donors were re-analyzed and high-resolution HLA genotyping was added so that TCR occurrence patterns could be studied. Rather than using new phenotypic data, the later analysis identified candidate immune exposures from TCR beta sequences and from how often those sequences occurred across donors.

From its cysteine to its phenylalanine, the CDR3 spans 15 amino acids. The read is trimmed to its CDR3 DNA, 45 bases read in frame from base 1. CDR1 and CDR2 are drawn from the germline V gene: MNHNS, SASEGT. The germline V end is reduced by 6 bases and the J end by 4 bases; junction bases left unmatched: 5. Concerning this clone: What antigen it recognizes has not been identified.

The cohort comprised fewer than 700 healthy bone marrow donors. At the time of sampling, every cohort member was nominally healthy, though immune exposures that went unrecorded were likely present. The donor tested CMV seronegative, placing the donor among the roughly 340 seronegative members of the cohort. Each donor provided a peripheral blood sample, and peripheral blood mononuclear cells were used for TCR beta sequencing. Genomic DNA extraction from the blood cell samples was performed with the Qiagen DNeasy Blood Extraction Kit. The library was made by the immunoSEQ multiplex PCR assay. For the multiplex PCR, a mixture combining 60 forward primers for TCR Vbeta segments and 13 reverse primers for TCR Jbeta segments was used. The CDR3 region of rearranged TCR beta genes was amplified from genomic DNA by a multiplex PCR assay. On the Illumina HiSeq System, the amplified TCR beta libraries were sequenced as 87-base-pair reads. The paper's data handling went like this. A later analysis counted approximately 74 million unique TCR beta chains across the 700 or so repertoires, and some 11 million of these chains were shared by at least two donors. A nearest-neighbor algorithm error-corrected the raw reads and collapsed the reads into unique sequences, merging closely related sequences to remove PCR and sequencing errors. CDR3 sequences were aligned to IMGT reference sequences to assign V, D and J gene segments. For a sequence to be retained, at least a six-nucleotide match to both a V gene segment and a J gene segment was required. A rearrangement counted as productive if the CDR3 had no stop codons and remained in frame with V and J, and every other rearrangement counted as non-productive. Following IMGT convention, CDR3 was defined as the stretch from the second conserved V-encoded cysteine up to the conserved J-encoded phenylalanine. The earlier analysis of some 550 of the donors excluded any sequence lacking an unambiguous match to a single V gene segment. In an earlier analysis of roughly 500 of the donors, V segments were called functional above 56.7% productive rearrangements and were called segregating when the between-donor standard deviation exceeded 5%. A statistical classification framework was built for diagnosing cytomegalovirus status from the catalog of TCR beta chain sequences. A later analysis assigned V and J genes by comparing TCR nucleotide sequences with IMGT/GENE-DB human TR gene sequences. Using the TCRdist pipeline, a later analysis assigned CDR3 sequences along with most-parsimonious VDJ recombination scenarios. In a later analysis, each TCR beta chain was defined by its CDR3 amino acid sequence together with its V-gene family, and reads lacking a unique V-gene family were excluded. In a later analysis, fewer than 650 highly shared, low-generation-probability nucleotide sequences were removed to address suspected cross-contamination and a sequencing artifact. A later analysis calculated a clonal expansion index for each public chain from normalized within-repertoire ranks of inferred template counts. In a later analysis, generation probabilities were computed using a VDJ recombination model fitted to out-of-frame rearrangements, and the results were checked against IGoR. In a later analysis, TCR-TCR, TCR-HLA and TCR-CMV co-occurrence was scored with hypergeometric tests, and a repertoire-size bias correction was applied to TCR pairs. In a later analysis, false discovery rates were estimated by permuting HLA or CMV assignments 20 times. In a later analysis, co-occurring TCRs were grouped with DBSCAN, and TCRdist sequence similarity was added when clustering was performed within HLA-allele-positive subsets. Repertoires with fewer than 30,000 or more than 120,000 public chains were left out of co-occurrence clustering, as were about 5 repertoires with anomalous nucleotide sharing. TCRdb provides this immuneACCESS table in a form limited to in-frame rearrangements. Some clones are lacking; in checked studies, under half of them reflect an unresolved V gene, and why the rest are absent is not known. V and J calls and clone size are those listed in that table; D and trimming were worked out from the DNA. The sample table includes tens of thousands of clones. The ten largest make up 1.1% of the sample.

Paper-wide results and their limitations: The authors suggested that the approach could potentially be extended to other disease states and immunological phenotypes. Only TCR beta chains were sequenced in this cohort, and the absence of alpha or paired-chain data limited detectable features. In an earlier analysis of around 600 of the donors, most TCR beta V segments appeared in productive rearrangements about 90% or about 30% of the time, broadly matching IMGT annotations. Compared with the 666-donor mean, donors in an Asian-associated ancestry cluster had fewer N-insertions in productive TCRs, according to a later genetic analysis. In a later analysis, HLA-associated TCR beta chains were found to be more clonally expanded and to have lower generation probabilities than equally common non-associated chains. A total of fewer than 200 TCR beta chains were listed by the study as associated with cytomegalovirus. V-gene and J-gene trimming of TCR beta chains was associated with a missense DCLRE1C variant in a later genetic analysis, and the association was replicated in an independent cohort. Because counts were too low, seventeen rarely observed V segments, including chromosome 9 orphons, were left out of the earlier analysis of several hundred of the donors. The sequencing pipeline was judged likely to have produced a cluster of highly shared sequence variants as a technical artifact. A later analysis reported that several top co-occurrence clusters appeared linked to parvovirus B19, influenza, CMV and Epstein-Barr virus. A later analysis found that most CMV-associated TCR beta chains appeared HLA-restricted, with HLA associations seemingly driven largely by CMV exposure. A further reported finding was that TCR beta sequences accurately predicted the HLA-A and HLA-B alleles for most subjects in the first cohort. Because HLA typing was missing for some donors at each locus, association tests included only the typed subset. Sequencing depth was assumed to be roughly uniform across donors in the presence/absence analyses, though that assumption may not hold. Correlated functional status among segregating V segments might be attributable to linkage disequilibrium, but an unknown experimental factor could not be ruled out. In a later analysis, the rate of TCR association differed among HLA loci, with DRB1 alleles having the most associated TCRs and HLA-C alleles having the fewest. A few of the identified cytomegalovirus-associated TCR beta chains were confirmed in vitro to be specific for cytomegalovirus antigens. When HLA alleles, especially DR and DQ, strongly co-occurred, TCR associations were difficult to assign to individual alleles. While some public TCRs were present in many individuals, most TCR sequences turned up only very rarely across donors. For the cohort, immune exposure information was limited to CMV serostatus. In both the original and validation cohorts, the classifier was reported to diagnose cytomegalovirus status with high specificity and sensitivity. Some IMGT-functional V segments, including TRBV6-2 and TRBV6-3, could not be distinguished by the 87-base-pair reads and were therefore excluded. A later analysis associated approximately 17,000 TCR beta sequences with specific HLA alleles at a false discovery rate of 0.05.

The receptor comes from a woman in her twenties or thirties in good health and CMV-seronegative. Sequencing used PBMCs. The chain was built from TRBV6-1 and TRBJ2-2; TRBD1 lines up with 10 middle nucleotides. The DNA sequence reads TGTGCCAGCAGAGGGACAGGGGATAGCACCGGGGAGCTGTTTTTT. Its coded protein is CASRGTGDSTGELFF.